Included here is one T cell receptor beta chain sequence, with context. This clonotype turned up a few times. Its antigen is still unknown. No base quality values were provided; no much bigger clone lies one nucleotide off. Instrument used: Illumina NovaSeq 6000. Using 5'RACE with constant-segment primers, TCRalpha and TCRbeta cDNA libraries were constructed, with sample barcodes and unique molecular identifiers added in the process. RNA was extracted from every sample with Trizol reagent. Libraries were amplified in two PCR steps, with a second sample barcode and Illumina TruSeq adapters added in the second step. Libraries were sequenced on an Illumina NovaSeq with 2 x 150 bp paired-end reads. The source study handled its data this way. Demultiplexing of reads and collapsing into UMI-guided consensus sequences were performed with migec v1.2.7. With mixcr v2.1.11, UMI consensuses were aligned to TRA and TRB V and J templates and assembled into clonotypes. Clonotypes were classified as expanded or contracted when called significant by both edgeR and NoisET, with noise models trained on biological replicates. For edgeR calls, the cutoffs were a false discovery rate-adjusted p below 0.01 and a log2 fold-change threshold of 1. As an exploratory analysis of dynamics, PCA with hierarchical clustering was applied to max-normalized trajectories of the 1000 most abundant clonotypes. The CD4 or CD8 phenotype of responding clones was assigned using the separately sequenced CD4+ and CD8+ repertoires. TCRdb cleaned the public reads at Q25 with fastp, built clones with MiXCR and kept in-frame beta chains. Each CDR3 protein gets just one entry, which takes the most common genes and DNA from the rows behind it. TCRdb's processing, not the study's, gives the V and J calls here. The sample table holds about 350,000 distinct CDR3 sequences, of which roughly 13% were seen once. The ten largest account for 22% of the sample.

This entry belongs to a study of T-cell memory formation after mild COVID-19 listed by TCRdb under 2021. Some background on the complete study: TCR sequence clusters from the two donors were found to be largely donor specific. In a couple of donors, T-cell clones that expanded and contracted after mild COVID-19 were tracked by sequencing TCRalpha and TCRbeta repertoires over time. The cohort was made up of two young adult volunteers, one female and one male, who were previously healthy.

PBMCs were isolated by Ficoll-Paque density gradient centrifugation. The paper's findings and limits, for the study overall: Whether the second-wave clones peaking on day 37 were SARS-CoV-2 specific was not confirmed. The study covered only a couple of mild cases, and larger cohorts including severe cases with pre-infection samples were considered necessary. The detection of some responding clones in pre-infection memory suggests that pre-existing cross-reactive memory T cells joined the SARS-CoV-2 response. Balanced CD4/CD8 phenotypes were observed for clones contracting from day 15 to 85, whereas a bias towards CD4+ was observed for a second wave of clones expanding from day 15 to 37. Contracting CD4+ clones were found mainly in CM and EM memory subsets, while CD8+ clones were enriched in EMRA.

V is reduced by 1 base and J by 1 base, leaving a spacing of 9 bases between them. The germline V gene sets CDR1 to SGHRS and CDR2 to YFSETQ. The CDR3 has 15 amino acids, counting the end cysteine and phenylalanine. The only DNA kept is the CDR3, 45 bases in frame from the first base. This clonotype originated in a man younger than 35 who had mild COVID-19 (a few samples of this study predate the infection). The sample titles of this study are shuffled in the database, so cell type and time point are left out; the donor was told from shared clones. Here the chain combines TRBV5-1 and TRBJ2-1; the D gene identity is not certain. Sequencing was carried out using PBMCs or a T cell subset sorted from them (not recorded which). The nucleotides are TGCGCCAGCAGCTTGTTGGGGATTTCCTACAATGAGCAGTTCTTC. It encodes CASSLLGISYNEQFF. Joined to the reference TRBV5-1 and TRBJ2-1 proteins, this CDR3 gives the full variable domain: KAGVTQTPRYLIKTRGQQVTLSCSPISGHRSVSWYQQTPGQGLQFLFEYFSETQRNKGNFPGRFSGRQFSNSRSEMNVSTLELGDSALYLCASSLLGISYNEQFFGPGTRLTVL.